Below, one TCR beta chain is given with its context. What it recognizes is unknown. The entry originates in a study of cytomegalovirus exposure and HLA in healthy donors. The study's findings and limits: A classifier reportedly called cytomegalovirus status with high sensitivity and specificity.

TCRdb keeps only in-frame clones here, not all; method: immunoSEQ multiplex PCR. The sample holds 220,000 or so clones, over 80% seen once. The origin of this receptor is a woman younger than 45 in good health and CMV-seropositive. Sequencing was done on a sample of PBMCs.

The CDR3 region has the DNA TGTGCCAGCAGCGATAGGGGGCGAAGGACTGAAGCTTTCTTT. This gives the protein CASSDRGRRTEAFF. The rearrangement joins TRBV6-5 to TRBJ1-1; 7 bases map to TRBD1. With V trimmed by 6 bases and J by 5 bases, 9 bases remained unmatched. Germline CDR1 reads MNHEY; CDR2 reads SVGAGI. This CDR3 has 14 amino acids.